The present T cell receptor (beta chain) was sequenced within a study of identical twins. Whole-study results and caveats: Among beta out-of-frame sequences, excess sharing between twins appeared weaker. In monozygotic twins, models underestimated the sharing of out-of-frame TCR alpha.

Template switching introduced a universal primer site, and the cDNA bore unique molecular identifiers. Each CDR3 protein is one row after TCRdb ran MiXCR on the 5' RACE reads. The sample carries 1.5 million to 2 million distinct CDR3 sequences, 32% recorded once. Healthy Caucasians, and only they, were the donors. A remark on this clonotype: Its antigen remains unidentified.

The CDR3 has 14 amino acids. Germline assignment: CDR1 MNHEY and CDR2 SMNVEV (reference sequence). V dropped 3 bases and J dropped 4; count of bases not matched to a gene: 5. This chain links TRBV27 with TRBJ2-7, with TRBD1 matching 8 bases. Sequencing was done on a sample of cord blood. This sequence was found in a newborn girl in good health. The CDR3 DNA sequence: TGTGCCAGCAGTTTCGCCAGGGGGCTGTACGAGCAGTACTTC. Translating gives CASSFARGLYEQYF.